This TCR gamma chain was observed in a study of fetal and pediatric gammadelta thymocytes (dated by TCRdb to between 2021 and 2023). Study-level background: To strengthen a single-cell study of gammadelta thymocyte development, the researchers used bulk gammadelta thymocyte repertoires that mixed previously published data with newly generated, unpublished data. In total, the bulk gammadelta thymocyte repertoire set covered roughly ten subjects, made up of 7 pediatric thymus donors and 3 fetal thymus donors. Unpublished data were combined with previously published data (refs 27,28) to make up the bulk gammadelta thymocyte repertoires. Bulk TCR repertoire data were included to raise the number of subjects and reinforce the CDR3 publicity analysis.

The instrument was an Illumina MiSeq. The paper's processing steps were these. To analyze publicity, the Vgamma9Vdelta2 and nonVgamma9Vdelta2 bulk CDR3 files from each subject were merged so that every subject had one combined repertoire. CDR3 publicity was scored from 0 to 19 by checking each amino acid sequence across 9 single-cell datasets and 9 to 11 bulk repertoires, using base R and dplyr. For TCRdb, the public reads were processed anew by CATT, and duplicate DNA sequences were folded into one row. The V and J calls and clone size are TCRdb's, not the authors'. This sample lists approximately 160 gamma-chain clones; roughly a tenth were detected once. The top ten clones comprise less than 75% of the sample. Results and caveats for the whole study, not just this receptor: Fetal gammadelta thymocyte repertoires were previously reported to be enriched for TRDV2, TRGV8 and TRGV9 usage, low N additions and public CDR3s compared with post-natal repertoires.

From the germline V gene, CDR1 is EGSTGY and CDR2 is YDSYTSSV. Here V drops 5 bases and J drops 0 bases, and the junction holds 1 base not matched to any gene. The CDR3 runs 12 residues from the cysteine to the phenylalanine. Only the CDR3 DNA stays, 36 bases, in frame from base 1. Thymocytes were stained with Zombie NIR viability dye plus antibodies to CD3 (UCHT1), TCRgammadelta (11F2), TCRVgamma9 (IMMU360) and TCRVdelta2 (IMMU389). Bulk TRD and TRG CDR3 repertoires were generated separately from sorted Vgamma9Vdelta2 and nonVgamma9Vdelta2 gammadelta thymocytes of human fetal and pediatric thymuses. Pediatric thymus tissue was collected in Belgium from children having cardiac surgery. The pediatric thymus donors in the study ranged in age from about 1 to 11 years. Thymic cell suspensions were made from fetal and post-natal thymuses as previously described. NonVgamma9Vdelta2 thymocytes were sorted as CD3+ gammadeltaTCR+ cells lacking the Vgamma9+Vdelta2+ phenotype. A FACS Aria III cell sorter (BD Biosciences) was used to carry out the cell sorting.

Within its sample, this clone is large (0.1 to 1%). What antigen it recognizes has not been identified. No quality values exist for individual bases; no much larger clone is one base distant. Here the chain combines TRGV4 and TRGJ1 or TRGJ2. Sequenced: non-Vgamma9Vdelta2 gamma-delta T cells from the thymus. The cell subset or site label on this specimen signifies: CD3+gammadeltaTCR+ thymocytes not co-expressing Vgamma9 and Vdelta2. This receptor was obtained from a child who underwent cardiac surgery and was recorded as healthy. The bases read TGTGCCACCTGGGGGAATTATTATAAGAAACTCTTT. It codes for CATWGNYYKKLF.